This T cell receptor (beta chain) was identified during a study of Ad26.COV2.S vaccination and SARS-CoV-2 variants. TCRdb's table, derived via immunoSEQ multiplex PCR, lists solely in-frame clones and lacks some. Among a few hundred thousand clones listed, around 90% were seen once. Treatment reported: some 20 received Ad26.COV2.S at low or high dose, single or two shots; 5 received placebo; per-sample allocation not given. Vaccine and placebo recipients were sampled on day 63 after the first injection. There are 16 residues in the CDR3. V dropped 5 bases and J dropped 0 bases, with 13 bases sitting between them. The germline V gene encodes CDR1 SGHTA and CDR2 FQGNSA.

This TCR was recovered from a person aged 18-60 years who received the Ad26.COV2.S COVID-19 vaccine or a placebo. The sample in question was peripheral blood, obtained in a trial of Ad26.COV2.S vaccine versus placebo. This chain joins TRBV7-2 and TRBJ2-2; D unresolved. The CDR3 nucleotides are TGTGCCAGCAGCGACGGCGCCAGCCCGAACACCGGGGAGCTGTTTTTT. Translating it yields CASSDGASPNTGELFF.